A single sample gave rise to the 19 T cell receptor beta chains below, sequenced in a study of early T cells in non-severe SARS-CoV-2 infection. TCRdb used MiXCR to reprocess the 5' RACE reads, holding one entry per CDR3 protein. The sample includes 20,000 to 25,000 distinct CDR3 sequences, over 5.5% of them seen just once. Sequenced here: whole blood, sampled at baseline. Receptors were obtained from an adult who was a healthcare worker with PCR-confirmed SARS-CoV-2 infection or an uninfected control (not recorded which).

This clonotype was seen only a few times. The CDR3 spells CASSLMGEQYF. The CDR3 nucleotides are TGTGCCAGCAGCTTAATGGGGGAGCAGTACTTC. The chain is built from TRBV7-9 and TRBJ2-7, with unresolved D. V gave up 2 bases and J gave up 7 bases, with 6 bases separating them. The CDR3 is 11 amino acids. The germline gives CDR1 SEHNR, CDR2 FQNEAQ (reference sequence).

The table lists this clonotype with many counts. V gene TRBV4-1 combines with J gene TRBJ1-4; perhaps TRBD1 as D (5 bases). The CDR3 covers 14 residues. Germline CDR1 MGHRA, CDR2 YSYEKL. V lost 0 bases and J lost 6, with 8 bases in between. The CDR3 protein is CASSQDPRDEKLFF. As DNA, the CDR3 is TGCGCCAGCAGCCAAGATCCCAGGGATGAAAAACTGTTTTTT.

There are a few counts of this clonotype. The chain combines TRBV20-1 with TRBJ2-7; a weak D match, TRBD1 (7 bases). Germline assignment: CDR1 DFQATT and CDR2 SNEGSKA (reference sequence). The CDR3 extends over 13 amino acids. Trimming pared 3 bases from V and 2 bases from J, leaving 11 bases between. The CDR3 DNA reads as TGCAGTGCTAGGCCAGGGGGGCCCTACGAGCAGTACTTC. This encodes CSARPGGPYEQYF.

The CDR3 spells CASSYRLDAPEQFF. CDR3 sequence (DNA): TGTGCCAGCAGTTACCGATTAGATGCGCCTGAGCAGTTCTTC. This chain joins TRBV6-5 and TRBJ2-1; D ambiguous. Trimming pared 2 bases from V and 9 bases from J, leaving 14 bases between. CDR1 is MNHEY and CDR2 is SVGAGI in the germline V gene. The CDR3 length is 14 residues.

This clonotype was seen many times. This chain joins TRBV7-9 and TRBJ1-6; D is undetermined. The ends were cut back, 5 bases at V and 3 bases at J, with 11 bases in the middle. The V gene's germline CDR1 is SEHNR and CDR2 FQNEAQ (reference sequence). The CDR3 consists of 15 residues. The CDR3 DNA sequence: TGTGCCAGCAGCCCCGGCGGTTTCTATAATTCACCCCTCCACTTT. It translates to CASSPGGFYNSPLHF. The full variable domain, in which reference TRBV7-9 and TRBJ1-6 provide the parts outside the CDR3, is DTGVSQNPRHKITKRGQNVTFRCDPISEHNRLYWYRQTLGQGPEFLTYFQNEAQLEKSRLLSDRFSAERPKGSFSTLEIQRTEQGDSAMYLCASSPGGFYNSPLHFGNGTRLTVT.

This clonotype was seen more than once but under ten times. The genes are TRBV20-1 and TRBJ1-2; TRBD1 aligns across 7 bases. V shed 8 bases, J shed 6 bases, and the junction held 6 bases outside the gene matches. The CDR3 runs 11 residues. The germline V gene has CDR1 DFQATT and CDR2 SNEGSKA (reference sequence). CDR3 amino acids: CSQGDSNGYTF. DNA for the CDR3: TGCAGTCAAGGGGACAGTAATGGCTACACCTTC.

This clonotype qualifies as medium-sized. This chain connects TRBV5-1 to TRBJ2-3; D gene ambiguous. Trimming took 0 bases from V and 1 from J, leaving 3 bases between them. CDR1 and CDR2 from the germline V gene are SGHRS and YFSETQ. CDR3 length: 13 amino acids. The CDR3 region has the DNA TGCGCCAGCAGCTTGGGGGGCACAGATACGCAGTATTTT. This sequence encodes CASSLGGTDTQYF.

The CDR3 coding sequence is TGTGCCAGCAGTTTACCCAGGGAGAAGTATACGCAGTATTTT. Translated: CASSLPREKYTQYF. The rearrangement links TRBV12-3 or TRBV12-4 to TRBJ2-3; perhaps D is TRBD1 or TRBD2 (5 bases each). The CDR3 extends over 14 amino acids. V lost 2 bases and J 7 bases, leaving 13 bases between the germline ends.

This clonotype is judged medium-sized. V gene TRBV29-1 combines with J gene TRBJ2-1; 8 bases are shared with TRBD1. Germline V CDR1 and CDR2: SQVTM, ANQGSEA. V lost 1 base, J lost 8 bases, and 10 bases stayed unmatched. The CDR3 contains 15 residues. CDR3 residues: CSVEASWTGLDEQFF. The CDR3 DNA is TGCAGCGTTGAAGCCTCGTGGACAGGGCTGGATGAGCAGTTCTTC.

This clonotype has only a few counts. V usage is TRBV20-1 and J usage is TRBJ2-3; 10 bases align to TRBD1. Germline V gene data show CDR1 as DFQATT and CDR2 as SNEGSKA (reference sequence). V lost 4 bases to trimming and J lost 4 bases; unmatched junction nucleotides: 5. The CDR3 is 14 residues long. CDR3 bases: TGCAGTGCTATACCTGGGACAGGGGCAGATACGCAGTATTTT. This encodes CSAIPGTGADTQYF.

This clonotype was observed a few times. The chain has TRBV6-1 and TRBJ2-7; 12 bases match TRBD2. Germline CDR1 is MNHNS and CDR2 is SASEGT. After removal of 3 bases from V and 4 bases from J, the junction contained 16 bases not matched to a gene. The CDR3 covers 19 residues. The CDR3: CASSDPLAGGRRIGYEQYF. CDR3 coding DNA: TGTGCCAGCAGTGATCCCCTAGCGGGGGGGCGTAGGATCGGTTACGAGCAGTACTTC.

This clonotype occurred a few times. V is TRBV3-1 and J is TRBJ2-2; D unresolved. Trimming pared 3 bases from V and 7 bases from J, leaving 9 bases between. This CDR3 contains 13 residues. Germline lookup yields CDR1 LGHDT and CDR2 YNNKEL (reference sequence). The CDR3 DNA follows: TGTGCCAGCAGCCACCCGGTCCACGGGGAGCTGTTTTTT. Protein product: CASSHPVHGELFF.

This chain links TRBV5-1 with TRBJ2-7, with a tentative D call TRBD1 (5 bases). This CDR3 is built from 13 residues. Trimming cost V 6 bases and J 4 bases, with 14 bases left between them. Germline V gene data show CDR1 as SGHRS and CDR2 as YFSETQ. The CDR3 spells CASTRQRSYEQYF. The CDR3 DNA sequence: TGCGCCAGCACCCGACAGAGGTCGTACGAGCAGTACTTC.

At least ten counts were recorded for this clonotype. The chain has TRBV11-1 and TRBJ2-5; the D gene is possibly TRBD1 (7 bases). Germline-derived CDR1 and CDR2 are SGHAT and FQDESV (reference sequence). This CDR3 is built from 14 residues. The V end was cut by 3 bases, the J end by 4 bases, with 12 bases between. The CDR3 region is CASSLNRGGETQYF. In DNA, the CDR3 is TGTGCCAGCAGCTTGAACAGGGGAGGAGAGACCCAGTACTTC.

Details on this clonotype: A much larger clone lies one base from this, so it may be a read error. The chain links TRBV7-3 to TRBJ2-2; D uncertain. CDR1 and CDR2 (germline): SGHTA, FQGTGA. Deletions cut 4 bases from V and 6 bases from J, with 9 bases between. The CDR3 has 13 amino acids. DNA for the CDR3: TGTGCCAGCAGCTCAATTGGATCCGGGGAGCTGTTTTTT. This sequence encodes CASSSIGSGELFF.

This clonotype came up many times. The V gene is TRBV20-1, the J gene TRBJ1-1; 7 nucleotides agree with TRBD1. This CDR3 has 13 residues. Germline CDR1 is DFQATT and CDR2 is SNEGSKA (reference sequence). V lost 6 bases to trimming and J lost 0 bases; unmatched junction nucleotides: 4. The CDR3 DNA sequence: TGCAGTGCGGGGGACAGCCTGAACACTGAAGCTTTCTTT. Its translation: CSAGDSLNTEAFF.

J is TRBJ2-1 and V is TRBV7-9, with D unresolved. CDR3 length equals 12 residues. Trimming stripped 5 bases from V and 4 bases from J, with 6 bases between. The germline V gene has CDR1 SEHNR and CDR2 FQNEAQ (reference sequence). The CDR3 spells CASSQDYNEQFF. CDR3 nucleotide sequence: TGTGCCAGCAGCCAGGATTACAATGAGCAGTTCTTC.

The table lists this clonotype with many counts. The V call is TRBV16, the J call TRBJ2-5; 7 nucleotides agree with TRBD1. Germline V CDR1 and CDR2: KGHSY, FQNENV. J lost 7 bases, V lost 4 bases, and 6 bases had no gene match. The CDR3 spans 13 residues. The CDR3 protein is CASSRDRDGTQYF. Here the CDR3 DNA reads TGTGCCAGCAGCCGCGACAGGGATGGGACCCAGTACTTC.

This clonotype was observed once. This chain joins TRBV4-3 and TRBJ1-1; D is ambiguous. Trimming shortened V by 1 base and J by 1 base, and 4 bases separated the two germline ends. The CDR3 sequence is 13 residues long. CDR1 LGHNA and CDR2 YSLEER come from the germline V gene. CDR3 DNA sequence: TGCGCCAGCAGCCAAGGTCCGAACACTGAAGCTTTCTTT. Encoded protein: CASSQGPNTEAFF.